The following is a T cell receptor (beta chain) sequence with its context. Clones were sequenced by immunoSEQ multiplex PCR, and TCRdb holds only the in-frame ones, with some missing. The repertoire consists of roughly 150,000 clones, with roughly nine tenths occurring once and the leading ten covering roughly 4%. Participant reports of clinical history set cohort assignment. This specimen belongs to a study of blood T cell repertoires in COVID-19. The CDR3 totals 16 residues. V lost 7 bases and J lost 6, with 22 bases in between. Germline V gene lookup returns CDR1 LNHDA and CDR2 SQIVND (reference sequence).

The chain employs TRBV19 and TRBJ1-5, with D perhaps TRBD1 (6 bases). This TCR derives from a woman aged 35 to 49 who had been exposed to COVID-19. The specimen was PBMCs or T cells enriched from blood (not recorded which). CDR3 DNA sequence: TGTGCCAGTAACCACCCGGGGGGCGCGAAGGGTCAGCCCCAGCATTTT. Protein product: CASNHPGGAKGQPQHF.